A single sample is the source of the 3 T cell receptor beta chains below, sequenced in a study of T-cell memory formation after mild COVID-19. TCRdb itself ran the 5' RACE reads through MiXCR, one entry per CDR3 protein. The table shows roughly 160,000 distinct CDR3 sequences, with roughly 10% occurring only once. Sample: PBMCs or a T cell subset sorted from them (not recorded which). The receptor set was obtained from a young man who had mild COVID-19 (a few samples of this study predate the infection). Cell type and time point are not known.

The rearrangement uses TRBV29-1 and TRBJ1-1; D uncertain. V was clipped by 1 base and J by 5 bases, with 14 bases between them. Germline V gives CDR1 SQVTM, CDR2 ANQGSEA. This CDR3 has 14 residues. In DNA form, the CDR3 reads TGCAGCGTTGAAGCGAGAGGGATGACAACTGAAGCTTTCTTT. Encoded protein: CSVEARGMTTEAFF. Supplemented by reference TRBV29-1 and TRBJ1-1, the full variable domain reads SAVISQKPSRDICQRGTSLTIQCQVDSQVTMMFWYRQQPGQSLTLIATANQGSEATYESGFVIDKFPISRPNLTFSTLTVSNMSPEDSSIYLCSVEARGMTTEAFFGQGTRLTVV.

V gene TRBV20-1 combines with J gene TRBJ2-7; 9 positions agree with TRBD1. V was clipped by 6 bases and J by 7 bases; unmatched bases: 13. The CDR3 has 14 amino acids. Germline CDR1 and CDR2: DFQATT and SNEGSKA (reference sequence). The DNA for the CDR3 is TGCAGTGCCTACCTAGGACAGGGGACGGGAGAGCAGTACTTC. Its translation: CSAYLGQGTGEQYF.

This clonotype was picked up a small number of times. J is TRBJ1-1 and V is TRBV28; D not certain. V was pared by 3 bases and J by 6 bases, with 8 bases between. Germline V gene sequence: CDR1 MDHEN, CDR2 SYDVKM. There are 12 residues in the CDR3. The DNA for the CDR3 is TGTGCCAGCAGTTTTACTGGGGCTGAAGCTTTCTTT. This gives the protein CASSFTGAEAFF.